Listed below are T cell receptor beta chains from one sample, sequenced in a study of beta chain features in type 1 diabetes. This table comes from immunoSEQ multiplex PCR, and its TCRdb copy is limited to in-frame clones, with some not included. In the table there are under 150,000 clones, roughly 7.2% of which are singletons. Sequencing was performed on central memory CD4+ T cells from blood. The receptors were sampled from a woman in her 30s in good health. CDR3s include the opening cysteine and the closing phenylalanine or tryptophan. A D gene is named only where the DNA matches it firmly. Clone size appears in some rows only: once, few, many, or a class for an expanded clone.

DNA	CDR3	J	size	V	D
TGCGCCAGCAGCTTGGACCTTTCATGGAGTCCCTCTGGGGCCAACGTCCTGACTTTC	CASSLDLSWSPSGANVLTF	TRBJ2-6	-	TRBV5-1	-
TGTGCCAGCAGTGGCGAGTTGGTTACGCAGTATTTT	CASSGELVTQYF	TRBJ2-3	-	TRBV2	-
TGTGCCAGCAGTTCCTCGACAGGGCGCGAGACCCAGTACTTC	CASSSSTGRETQYF	TRBJ2-5	-	TRBV7-6	TRBD1
TGTGCCAGCAGTTTAACAGCTGCTAATGAAAAACTGTTTTTT	CASSLTAANEKLFF	TRBJ1-4	-	TRBV6-1	-
TGTGCCAGCAGTCGGGACAGGGGATGGAGTCAGCCCCAGCATTTT	CASSRDRGWSQPQHF	TRBJ1-5	many	TRBV7-8	TRBD1
TGTGCCAGCAGCTCAAGCCCCGATCAGCCCCAGCATTTT	CASSSSPDQPQHF	TRBJ1-5	few	TRBV11-1	-
TGTGCCAGCAAGGACAGGGAGTCATTTAGCAATCAGCCCCAGCATTTT	CASKDRESFSNQPQHF	TRBJ1-5	-	TRBV19	TRBD1
TGTGCCAGCAGCTTACAGGGGGCAAGCGCTGAAGCTTTCTTT	CASSLQGASAEAFF	TRBJ1-1	many	TRBV7-9	TRBD1
TGTGCCAGCAGCCCCAGGGCCGATTACGAGCAGTACTTC	CASSPRADYEQYF	TRBJ2-7	few	TRBV14	-
TGTGCCAGCAGCGAGCGGGAACCTTACAATGAGCAGTTCTTC	CASSEREPYNEQFF	TRBJ2-1	few	TRBV7-9	TRBD2
TGTGCCAGCAGCTTCACGAGGGATGAGCAGTTCTTC	CASSFTRDEQFF	TRBJ2-1	few	TRBV7-3	-
TGTGCCAGCAGCTTATGGGGGGGACAGGTCAGAGAGACCCAGTACTTC	CASSLWGGQVRETQYF	TRBJ2-5	few	TRBV7-2	-
TGTGCCAGCAGTCTCCGGACTAGCGGGAGGGGTGAGCAGTTCTTC	CASSLRTSGRGEQFF	TRBJ2-1	-	TRBV28	TRBD2
TGTGCCAGCAGCCGAGACAGGGTTAATGAGCAGTTCTTC	CASSRDRVNEQFF	TRBJ2-1	many	TRBV7-2	TRBD1
TGTGCCAGCAGCTTAAGCGGGAGGGGAAATGAGCAGTTCTTC	CASSLSGRGNEQFF	TRBJ2-1	-	TRBV11-3	TRBD2
TGCAGTGCTGAGAACTATGGCTACACCTTC	CSAENYGYTF	TRBJ1-2	many	TRBV20-1	-
TGTGCCAGCAGCTATCAACAGGCGTTGGAGGGCTACACCTTC	CASSYQQALEGYTF	TRBJ1-2	few	TRBV7-2	-
TGTGCCAGCAGCTTAAACCGTGCGGATACGCAGTATTTT	CASSLNRADTQYF	TRBJ2-3	-	TRBV7-3	-
TGCAGCGTTGACGACTCTTACACAGATACGCAGTATTTT	CSVDDSYTDTQYF	TRBJ2-3	few	TRBV29-1	-
TGTGCCAGCAGCTTCCCGGGTGGTAGCAATCAGCCCCAGCATTTT	CASSFPGGSNQPQHF	TRBJ1-5	-	TRBV7-2	-
TGTGCCAGCAGCTCAGGCGGGGAGCTGTTTTTT	CASSSGGELFF	TRBJ2-2	-	TRBV5-6	-
TGCGCCAGCAGCTTGGGCCAGAAGAACACCGGGGAGCTGTTTTTT	CASSLGQKNTGELFF	TRBJ2-2	few	TRBV5-1	-
TGTGCCAGCTCACCTCAGGGGGCGAGCTACGAGCAGTACTTC	CASSPQGASYEQYF	TRBJ2-7	-	TRBV18	TRBD1
TGCAGACCCAGGGGCACTGAAGCTTTCTTT	CRPRGTEAFF	TRBJ1-1	-	TRBV20-1	-
TGTGCCAGCTCACCCTCCGCCCTAGCGGAGCAGTACTTC	CASSPSALAEQYF	TRBJ2-7	few	TRBV18	-
TGCAGCGCCGCGACTAGCGGGAGCTACGAGCAGTACTTC	CSAATSGSYEQYF	TRBJ2-7	-	TRBV29-1	TRBD2
TGCGCCAGCAGCGGCTCACGGGGGTCCGAAAAACTGTTTTTT	CASSGSRGSEKLFF	TRBJ1-4	-	TRBV5-1	-
TGTGCCAGCAGTTACAAGCGGTCTAGCACAGATACGCAGTATTTT	CASSYKRSSTDTQYF	TRBJ2-3	many	TRBV27	-
TGTGCCAGCAGCTTTGGTGGGACTGCCAATGAAAAACTGTTTTTT	CASSFGGTANEKLFF	TRBJ1-4	-	TRBV11-2	-
TGCAGCGTGGCCAACGGGGCCCAGTACTTC	CSVANGAQYF	TRBJ2-5	many	TRBV29-1	-
TGTGCCAGCAGCGTAGGCAGGCGTTTTGGCGATGAGCAGTTCTTC	CASSVGRRFGDEQFF	TRBJ2-1	-	TRBV9	-